These T cell receptor beta chains were read from a single sample in a study of shared clonotypes between healthy human individuals. Profiled with immunoSEQ multiplex PCR; TCRdb holds only in-frame clones, not every one. The repertoire holds about 470,000 clones, with 70% to 80% as singletons. Sequenced: PBMCs. Receptors were obtained from a woman in her thirties or forties in good health. Some clones in this sample may be carry-over from other donors' samples. The CDR3 runs from the conserved cysteine through the conserved F or W. D genes are given only for firm matches. Clone size is stated in some rows and not others, as once, few, many or a class when expanded.

size	V	D	J	CDR3	DNA
.	TRBV29-1	.	TRBJ2-5	CSVERLTGETQYF	TGCAGCGTTGAACGCCTAACGGGGGAGACCCAGTACTTC
.	TRBV2	.	TRBJ2-7	CASSDEDAYEQYF	TGTGCCAGCAGTGACGAGGACGCCTACGAGCAGTACTTC
.	TRBV29-1	.	TRBJ1-6	CSVRTGLNSPLHF	TGCAGCGTTCGTACAGGGTTGAATTCACCCCTCCACTTT
.	TRBV18	.	TRBJ1-2	CASSVSGINYGYTF	TGTGCCAGCTCAGTGTCAGGGATTAACTATGGCTACACCTTC
few	TRBV11-2	TRBD2	TRBJ2-7	CASSPGTSPYEQYF	TGTGCCAGCAGCCCCGGGACTAGCCCCTACGAGCAGTACTTC
once	TRBV21-1	.	TRBJ2-4	CASSKGRASKNIQYF	TGTGCCAGCAGCAAAGGGAGGGCTTCCAAAAACATTCAGTACTTC
.	TRBV5-1	.	TRBJ2-2	CASSLGHNTGELFF	TGCGCCAGCAGCTTGGGACACAACACCGGGGAGCTGTTTTTT
.	TRBV28	.	TRBJ1-2	CASSLHQNYGYTF	TGTGCCAGCAGCTTGCATCAGAACTATGGCTACACCTTC
.	TRBV5-5	.	TRBJ2-7	CASSLLLDSGYEQYF	TGTGCCAGCAGCTTGTTGTTAGATAGCGGCTACGAGCAGTACTTC
.	TRBV9	.	TRBJ2-3	CASSVVARSTDTQYF	TGTGCCAGCAGCGTAGTCGCCAGGTCGACAGATACGCAGTATTTT
.	TRBV6-5	.	TRBJ2-7	CASSQTGYEQYF	TGTGCCAGCAGTCAAACAGGGTATGAGCAGTACTTC
.	TRBV27	.	TRBJ1-2	CASTPPGFDYGYTF	TGTGCCAGCACCCCCCCGGGGTTCGACTATGGCTACACCTTC
.	TRBV19	.	TRBJ2-7	CASSRSTYEQYF	TGTGCCAGTAGTAGGTCTACCTACGAGCAGTACTTC
once	TRBV5-4	.	TRBJ1-1	CASSFDRNTEAFF	TGTGCCAGCAGCTTTGACAGAAACACTGAAGCTTTCTTT